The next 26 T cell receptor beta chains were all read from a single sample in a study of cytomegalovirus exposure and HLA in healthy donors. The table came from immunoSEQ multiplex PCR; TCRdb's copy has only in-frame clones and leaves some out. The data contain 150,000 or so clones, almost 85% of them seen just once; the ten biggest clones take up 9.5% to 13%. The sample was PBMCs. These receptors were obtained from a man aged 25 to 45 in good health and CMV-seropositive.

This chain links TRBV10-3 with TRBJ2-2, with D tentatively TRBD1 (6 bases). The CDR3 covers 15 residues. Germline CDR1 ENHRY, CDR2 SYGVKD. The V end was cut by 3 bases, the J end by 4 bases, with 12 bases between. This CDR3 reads CAISDRGSPTGELFF. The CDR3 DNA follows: TGTGCCATCAGTGATAGGGGGAGCCCCACCGGGGAGCTGTTTTTT.

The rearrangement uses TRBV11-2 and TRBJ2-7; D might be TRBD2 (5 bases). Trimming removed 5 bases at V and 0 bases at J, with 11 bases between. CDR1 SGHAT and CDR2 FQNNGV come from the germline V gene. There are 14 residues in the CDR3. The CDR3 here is CASSPDLASYEQYF. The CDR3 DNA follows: TGTGCCAGCAGCCCAGACCTAGCCTCCTACGAGCAGTACTTC. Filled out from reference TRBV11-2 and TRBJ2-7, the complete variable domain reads EAGVAQSPRYKIIEKRQSVAFWCNPISGHATLYWYQQILGQGPKLLIQFQNNGVVDDSQLPKDRFSAERLKGVDSTLKIQPAKLEDSAVYLCASSPDLASYEQYFGPGTRLTVT.

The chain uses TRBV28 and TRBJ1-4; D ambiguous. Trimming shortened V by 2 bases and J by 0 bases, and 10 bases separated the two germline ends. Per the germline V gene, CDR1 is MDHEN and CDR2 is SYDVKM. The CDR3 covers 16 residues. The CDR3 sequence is CASSLIGRSTNEKLFF. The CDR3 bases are TGTGCCAGCAGTTTAATTGGCAGGTCAACTAATGAAAAACTGTTTTTT.

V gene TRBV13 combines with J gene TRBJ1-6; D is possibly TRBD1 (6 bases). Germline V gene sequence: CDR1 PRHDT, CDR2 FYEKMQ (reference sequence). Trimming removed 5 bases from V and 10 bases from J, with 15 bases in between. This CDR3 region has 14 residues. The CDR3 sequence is CASSPQGRGSPLHF. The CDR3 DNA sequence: TGTGCCAGCAGCCCTCAGGGGAGGGGGTCACCCCTCCACTTT.

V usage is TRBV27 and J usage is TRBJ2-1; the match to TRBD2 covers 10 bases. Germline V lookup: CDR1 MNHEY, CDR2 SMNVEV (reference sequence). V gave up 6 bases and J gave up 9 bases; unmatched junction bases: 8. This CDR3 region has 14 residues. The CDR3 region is CASSQMGLAIEQFF. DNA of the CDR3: TGTGCCAGCAGCCAAATGGGACTAGCGATTGAGCAGTTCTTC.

The CDR3 DNA reads TGCGCCAGCAGGATAACCGGGACAGGGTTTGTTGAGCAGTACTTC. Protein product: CASRITGTGFVEQYF. The rearrangement links TRBV10-2 to TRBJ2-7; 9 positions agree with TRBD1. Trimming took 6 bases from V and 7 from J; bases not matched to a gene: 13. CDR1 and CDR2 (germline): WSHSY, SAAADI. This CDR3 is 15 amino acids long.

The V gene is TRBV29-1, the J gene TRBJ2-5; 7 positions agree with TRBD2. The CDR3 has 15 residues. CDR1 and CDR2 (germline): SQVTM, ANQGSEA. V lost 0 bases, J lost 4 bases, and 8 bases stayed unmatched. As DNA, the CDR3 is TGCAGCGTTGAAGATCAGCGGGGCCCCCGAGAGACCCAGTACTTC. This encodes CSVEDQRGPRETQYF.

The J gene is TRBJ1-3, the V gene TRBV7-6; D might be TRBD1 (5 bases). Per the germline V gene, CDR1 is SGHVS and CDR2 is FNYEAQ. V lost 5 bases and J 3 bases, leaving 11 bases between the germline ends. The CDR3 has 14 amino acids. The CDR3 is CASSDRQRGNTIYF. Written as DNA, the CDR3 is TGTGCCAGCAGCGACCGACAGCGTGGAAACACCATATATTTT.

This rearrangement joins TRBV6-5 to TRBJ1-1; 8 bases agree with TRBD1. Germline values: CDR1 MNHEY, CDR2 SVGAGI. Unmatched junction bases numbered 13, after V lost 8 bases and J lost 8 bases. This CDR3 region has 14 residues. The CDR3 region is CASGRTGTGAEAFF. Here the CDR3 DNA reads TGTGCCAGCGGTCGAACCGGGACAGGCGCCGAAGCTTTCTTT.

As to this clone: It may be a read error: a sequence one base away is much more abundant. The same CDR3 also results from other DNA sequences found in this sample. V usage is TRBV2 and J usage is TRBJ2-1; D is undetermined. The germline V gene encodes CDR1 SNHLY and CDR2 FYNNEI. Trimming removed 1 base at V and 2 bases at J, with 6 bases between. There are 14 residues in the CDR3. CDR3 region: CASSEGRTYNEQFF. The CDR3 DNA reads TGTGCCAGCAGTGAAGGGAGAACCTACAATGAGCAGTTCTTC.

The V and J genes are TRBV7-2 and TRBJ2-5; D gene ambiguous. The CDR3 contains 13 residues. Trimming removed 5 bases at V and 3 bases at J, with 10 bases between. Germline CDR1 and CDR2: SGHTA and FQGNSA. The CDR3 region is CASSPRREETQYF. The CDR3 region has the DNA TGTGCCAGCAGCCCCAGACGGGAAGAGACCCAGTACTTC.

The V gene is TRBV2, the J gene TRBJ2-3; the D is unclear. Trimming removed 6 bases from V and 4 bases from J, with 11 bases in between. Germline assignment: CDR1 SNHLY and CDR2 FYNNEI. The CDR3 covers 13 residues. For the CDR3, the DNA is TGTGCCAGCAGCCCCCCCCGGGCAGATACGCAGTATTTT. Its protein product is CASSPPRADTQYF.

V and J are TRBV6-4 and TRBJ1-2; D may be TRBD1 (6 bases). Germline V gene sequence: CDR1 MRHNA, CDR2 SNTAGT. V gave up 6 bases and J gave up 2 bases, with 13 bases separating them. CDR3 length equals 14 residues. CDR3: CASRRVGQNYGYTF. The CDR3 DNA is TGTGCCAGCAGGAGAGTAGGACAGAACTATGGCTACACCTTC.

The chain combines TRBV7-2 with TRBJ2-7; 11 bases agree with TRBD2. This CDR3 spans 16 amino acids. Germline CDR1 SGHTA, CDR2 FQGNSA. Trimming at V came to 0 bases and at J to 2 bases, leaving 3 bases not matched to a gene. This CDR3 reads CASSLAPSGGTYEQYF. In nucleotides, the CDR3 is TGTGCCAGCAGCTTAGCCCCTAGCGGGGGGACCTACGAGCAGTACTTC.

CDR3 protein: CAWSIRGDTDTQYF. CDR3 sequence (DNA): TGTGCCTGGAGTATACGGGGGGACACAGATACGCAGTATTTT. The chain combines TRBV30 with TRBJ2-3, with 7 bases identical to TRBD2. The CDR3 has 14 amino acids. Trimming removed 2 bases from V and 2 bases from J; junction bases left unmatched: 4. Germline V CDR1 and CDR2: GTSNPN, SVGIG (reference sequence).

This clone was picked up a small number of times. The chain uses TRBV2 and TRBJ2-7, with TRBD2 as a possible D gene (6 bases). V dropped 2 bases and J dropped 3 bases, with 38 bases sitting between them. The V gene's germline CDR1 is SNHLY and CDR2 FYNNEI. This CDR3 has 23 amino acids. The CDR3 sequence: CASSEWSPGVGDGSYQSSYEQYF. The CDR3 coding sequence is TGTGCCAGCAGTGAATGGTCCCCCGGGGTCGGGGACGGGAGTTATCAGAGTAGCTACGAGCAGTACTTC.

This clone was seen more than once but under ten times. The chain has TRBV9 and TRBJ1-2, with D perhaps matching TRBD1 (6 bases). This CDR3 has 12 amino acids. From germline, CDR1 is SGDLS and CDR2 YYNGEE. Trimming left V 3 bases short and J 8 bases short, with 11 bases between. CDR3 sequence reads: CASSAQGPGYTF. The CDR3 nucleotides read TGTGCCAGCAGCGCACAGGGCCCCGGCTACACCTTC.

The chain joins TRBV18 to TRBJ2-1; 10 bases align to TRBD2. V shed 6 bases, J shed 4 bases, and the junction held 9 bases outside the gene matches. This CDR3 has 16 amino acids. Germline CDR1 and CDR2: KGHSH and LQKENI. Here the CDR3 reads CASSLKREGAYNEQFF. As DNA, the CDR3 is TGTGCCAGCTCCTTGAAGCGGGAGGGGGCATACAATGAGCAGTTCTTC.

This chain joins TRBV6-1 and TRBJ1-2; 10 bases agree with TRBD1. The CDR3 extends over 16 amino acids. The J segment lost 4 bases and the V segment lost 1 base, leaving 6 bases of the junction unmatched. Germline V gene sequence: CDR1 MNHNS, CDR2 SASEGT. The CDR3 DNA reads TGTGCCAGCAGTGAAGGGGGGACAGGGGTTGGCTATGGCTACACCTTC. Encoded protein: CASSEGGTGVGYGYTF.

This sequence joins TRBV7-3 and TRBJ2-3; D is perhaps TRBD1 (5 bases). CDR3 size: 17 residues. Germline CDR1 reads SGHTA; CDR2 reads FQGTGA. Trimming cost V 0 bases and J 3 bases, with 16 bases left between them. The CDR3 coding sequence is TGTGCCAGCAGCTTAACGGCCCCAGGGTATCAAACAGATACGCAGTATTTT. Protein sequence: CASSLTAPGYQTDTQYF. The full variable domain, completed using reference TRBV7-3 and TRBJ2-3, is GAGVSQTPSNKVTEKGKYVELRCDPISGHTALYWYRQSLGQGPEFLIYFQGTGAADDSGLPNDRFFAVRPEGSVSTLKIQRTERGDSAVYLCASSLTAPGYQTDTQYFGPGTRLTVL.

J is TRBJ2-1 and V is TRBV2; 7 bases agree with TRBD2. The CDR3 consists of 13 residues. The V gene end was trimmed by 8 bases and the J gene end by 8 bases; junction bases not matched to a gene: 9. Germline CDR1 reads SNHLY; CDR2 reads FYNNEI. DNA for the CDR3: TGTGCCAGCCAGCGGGATTTGGTCCATGAGCAGTTCTTC. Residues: CASQRDLVHEQFF.

The CDR3 is CASSLDGSGRSETQYF. The CDR3 coding sequence is TGTGCCAGCAGCTTGGATGGTAGCGGGAGGTCAGAGACCCAGTACTTC. The chain recombines TRBV5-6 with TRBJ2-5, with 10 positions matching TRBD2. This CDR3 has 16 amino acids. Germline V CDR1 and CDR2: SGHDT, YYEEEE. V shed 0 bases, J shed 4 bases, and the junction held 6 bases outside the gene matches.

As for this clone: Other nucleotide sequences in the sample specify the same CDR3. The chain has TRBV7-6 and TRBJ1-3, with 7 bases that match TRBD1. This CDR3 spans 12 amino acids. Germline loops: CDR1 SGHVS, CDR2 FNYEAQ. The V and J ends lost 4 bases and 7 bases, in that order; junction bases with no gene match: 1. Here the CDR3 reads CASSSQGNTIYF. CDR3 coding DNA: TGTGCCAGCAGCTCACAGGGGAACACCATATATTTT.

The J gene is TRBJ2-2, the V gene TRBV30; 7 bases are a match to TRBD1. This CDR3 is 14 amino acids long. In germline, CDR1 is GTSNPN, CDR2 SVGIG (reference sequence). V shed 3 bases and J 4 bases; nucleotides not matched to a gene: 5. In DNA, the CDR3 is TGTGCCTGGAGAAACAGGGGTCGCACCGGGGAGCTGTTTTTT. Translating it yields CAWRNRGRTGELFF.

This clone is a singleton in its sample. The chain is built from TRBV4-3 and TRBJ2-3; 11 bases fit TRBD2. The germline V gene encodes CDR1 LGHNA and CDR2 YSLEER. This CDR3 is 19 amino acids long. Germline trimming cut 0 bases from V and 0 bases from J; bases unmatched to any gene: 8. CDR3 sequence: CASSQDLLAGASSTDTQYF. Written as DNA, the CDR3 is TGCGCCAGCAGCCAAGATCTACTAGCGGGGGCCTCTAGCACAGATACGCAGTATTTT.

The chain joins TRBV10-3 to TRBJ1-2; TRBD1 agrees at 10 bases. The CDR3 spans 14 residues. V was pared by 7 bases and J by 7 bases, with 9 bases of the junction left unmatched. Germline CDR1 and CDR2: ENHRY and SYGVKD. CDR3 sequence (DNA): TGTGCCATCAATCGGGACAGGGGTGCGGGTGGCTACACCTTC. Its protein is CAINRDRGAGGYTF.